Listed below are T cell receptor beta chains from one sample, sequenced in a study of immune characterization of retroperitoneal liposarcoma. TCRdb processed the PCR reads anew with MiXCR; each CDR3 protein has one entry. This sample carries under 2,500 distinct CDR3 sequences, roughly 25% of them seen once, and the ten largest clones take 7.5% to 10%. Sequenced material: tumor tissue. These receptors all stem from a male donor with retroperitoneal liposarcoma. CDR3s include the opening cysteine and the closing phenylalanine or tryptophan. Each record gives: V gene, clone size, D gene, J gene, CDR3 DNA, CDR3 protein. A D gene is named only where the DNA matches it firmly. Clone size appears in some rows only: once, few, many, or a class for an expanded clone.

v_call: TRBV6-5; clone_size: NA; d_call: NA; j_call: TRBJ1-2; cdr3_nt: TGTGCCAGCAGTTACCCCTCGGGGGGCTACACCTTC; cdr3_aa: CASSYPSGGYTF
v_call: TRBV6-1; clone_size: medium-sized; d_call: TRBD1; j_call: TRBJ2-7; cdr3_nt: TGTGCCACCTTCGAATCGGGACAGGGGGTCCACGAGCAGTACTTC; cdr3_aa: CATFESGQGVHEQYF
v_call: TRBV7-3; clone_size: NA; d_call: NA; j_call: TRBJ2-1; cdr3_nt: TGTGCCAGCAGCTTCCAGGCAGGGTTCGACAATGAGCAGTTCTTC; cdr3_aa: CASSFQAGFDNEQFF
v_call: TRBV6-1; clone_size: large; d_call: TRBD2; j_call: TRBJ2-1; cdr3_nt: TGTGCCAGCACAAGCTCGCTAGCGGGAGACAATGAGCAGTTCTTC; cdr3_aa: CASTSSLAGDNEQFF
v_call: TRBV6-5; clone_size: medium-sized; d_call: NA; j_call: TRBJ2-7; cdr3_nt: TGTGCCAGCAGTTACTTTTCATCCGAGCAGTACTTC; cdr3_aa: CASSYFSSEQYF
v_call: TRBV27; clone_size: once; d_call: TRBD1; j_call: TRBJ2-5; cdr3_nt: TGTGCCAGCACAGACCGGGACAGGGGCTACAATGAGCAGTACTTC; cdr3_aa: CASTDRDRGYNEQYF
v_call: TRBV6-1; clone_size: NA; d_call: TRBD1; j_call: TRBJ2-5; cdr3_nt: TGTGCCAGCAGTTCGCAGGGGGCTGGTGAGACCCAGTACTTC; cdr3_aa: CASSSQGAGETQYF
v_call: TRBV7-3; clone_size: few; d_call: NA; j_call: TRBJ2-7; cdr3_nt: TGTGCCAGCAGCTTAGGGGCAGCGAGGGAGCAGTACTTC; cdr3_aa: CASSLGAAREQYF
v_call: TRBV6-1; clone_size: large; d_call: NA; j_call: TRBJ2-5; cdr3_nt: TGTGCCAGCAGTGAAGGTTTGAGCCTCGGAACCCAGTACTTC; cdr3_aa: CASSEGLSLGTQYF
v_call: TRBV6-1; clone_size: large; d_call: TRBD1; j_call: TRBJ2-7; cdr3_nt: TGTGCCAGCAGGGAACCGGGACAGGGAGTCGAGCAGTACTTC; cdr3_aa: CASREPGQGVEQYF
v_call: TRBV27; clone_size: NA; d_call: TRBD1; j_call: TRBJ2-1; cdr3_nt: TGTGCCAGCAGCCAGACAGGGACCTACAATGAGCAGTTCTTC; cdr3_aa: CASSQTGTYNEQFF
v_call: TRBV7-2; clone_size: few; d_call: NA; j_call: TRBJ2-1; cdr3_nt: TGTGCCAGCAGCTTAGGATATTACGAGCAGTTCTTC; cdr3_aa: CASSLGYYEQFF
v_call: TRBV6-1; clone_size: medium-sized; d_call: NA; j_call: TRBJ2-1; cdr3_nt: TGTGCCAGCTACAGGAACGGATACTACGAGCAGTTCTTC; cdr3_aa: CASYRNGYYEQFF
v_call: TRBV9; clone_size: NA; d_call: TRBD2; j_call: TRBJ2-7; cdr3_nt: TGTGCCAGCAGCGTAGATGGGCTAGCGGCATCATACGAGCAGTACTTC; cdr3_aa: CASSVDGLAASYEQYF
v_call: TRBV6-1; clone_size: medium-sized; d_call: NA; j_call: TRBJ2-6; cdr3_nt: TGTGCCAGCAGTTATTCCGCGGGTAGCTCTGGGGCCAACGTCCTGACTTTC; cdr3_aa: CASSYSAGSSGANVLTF
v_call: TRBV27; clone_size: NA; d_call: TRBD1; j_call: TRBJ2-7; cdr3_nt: TGTGCCAGCATCGGGACAGTCTCCTACGAGCAGTACTTC; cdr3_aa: CASIGTVSYEQYF
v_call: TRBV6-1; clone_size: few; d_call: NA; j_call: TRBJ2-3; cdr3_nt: TGTGCCAGCAGTGAACAAGGACCTTTCACAGATACGCAGTATTTT; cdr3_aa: CASSEQGPFTDTQYF
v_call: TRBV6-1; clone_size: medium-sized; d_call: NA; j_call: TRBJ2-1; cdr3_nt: TGTGCCAGCAGTGATATGACTTCAGCCAAAAACATTCAGTTCTTC; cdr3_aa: CASSDMTSAKNIQFF
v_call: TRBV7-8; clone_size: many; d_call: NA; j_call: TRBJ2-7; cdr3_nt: TGTGCCAGCACCCCGACCCGGACGGAGTACGAGCAGTACTTC; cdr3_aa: CASTPTRTEYEQYF
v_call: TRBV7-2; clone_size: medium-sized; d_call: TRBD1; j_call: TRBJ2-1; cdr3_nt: TGTGCCAGCAGCTTAAGTTCGGGACAGGGGAAAAACATTCAGTTCTTC; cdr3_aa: CASSLSSGQGKNIQFF
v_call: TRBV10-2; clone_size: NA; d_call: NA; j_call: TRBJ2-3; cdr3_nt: TGCGCCAGCGGGGGGCGGGAGCGGGCAGATACGCAGTATTTT; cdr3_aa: CASGGRERADTQYF
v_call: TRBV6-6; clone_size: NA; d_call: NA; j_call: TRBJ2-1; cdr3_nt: TGTGCCAGCAGTTACTCGATGATAGGAGAGACCCAGTTCTTC; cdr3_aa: CASSYSMIGETQFF
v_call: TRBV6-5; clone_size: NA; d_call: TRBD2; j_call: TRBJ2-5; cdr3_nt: TGTGCCAGCAGCCCAATAGCGGGGCGCTTCCAAGAGACCCAGTACTTC; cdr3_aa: CASSPIAGRFQETQYF
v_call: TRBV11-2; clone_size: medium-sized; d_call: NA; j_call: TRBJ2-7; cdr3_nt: TGTGCCAGCAGCAAAATGAGAGCCGGGACTTCGAGCTCCTACGAGCAGTACTTC; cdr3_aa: CASSKMRAGTSSSYEQYF
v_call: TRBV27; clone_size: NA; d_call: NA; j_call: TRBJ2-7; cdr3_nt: TGTGCCAGCAGCAACAGGGGAGGAGAGCAGTACTTC; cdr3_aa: CASSNRGGEQYF
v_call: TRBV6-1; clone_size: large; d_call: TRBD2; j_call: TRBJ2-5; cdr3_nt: TGTGCCAGCAGTGAAATAGCGGGGGGGCAAGAGACCCAGTACTTC; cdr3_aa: CASSEIAGGQETQYF
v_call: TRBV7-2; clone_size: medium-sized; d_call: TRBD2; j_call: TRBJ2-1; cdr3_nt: TGTGCCAGCAGCAGACGCGGGAGTTCCTACGAGCAGTTCTTC; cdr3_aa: CASSRRGSSYEQFF
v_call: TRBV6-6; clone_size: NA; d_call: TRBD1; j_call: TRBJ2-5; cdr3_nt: TGTGCCAGCAGTAGACAGGGTGCATTCGAGACCCAGTACTTC; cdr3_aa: CASSRQGAFETQYF
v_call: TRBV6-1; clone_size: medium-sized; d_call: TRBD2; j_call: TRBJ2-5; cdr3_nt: TGTGCCAGCAGGATCGGGGGGGAAGAGACCCAGTACTTC; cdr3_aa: CASRIGGEETQYF
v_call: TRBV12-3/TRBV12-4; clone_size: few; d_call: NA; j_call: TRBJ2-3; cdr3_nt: NA; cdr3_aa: CASSSSDTQYF
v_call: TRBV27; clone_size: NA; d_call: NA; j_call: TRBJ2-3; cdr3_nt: TGTGCCAGCAGTGTACGGGGGAAGGAGTACGAGCAGTATTTT; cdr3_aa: CASSVRGKEYEQYF
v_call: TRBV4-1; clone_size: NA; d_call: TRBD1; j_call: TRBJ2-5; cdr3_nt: TGCGCCAGCAGCCCAAGCCAGGGGGTGGGAGAGACCCAGTACTTC; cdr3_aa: CASSPSQGVGETQYF
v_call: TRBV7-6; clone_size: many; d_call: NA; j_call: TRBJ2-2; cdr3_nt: TGTGCCAGCAGCTTACTGGGCTTCACCGGGGAGCTGTTTTTT; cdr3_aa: CASSLLGFTGELFF
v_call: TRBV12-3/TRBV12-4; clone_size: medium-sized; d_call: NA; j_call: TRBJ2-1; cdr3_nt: TGTGCCAGCACCGGGACCAACAATGAGCAGTTCTTC; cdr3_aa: CASTGTNNEQFF
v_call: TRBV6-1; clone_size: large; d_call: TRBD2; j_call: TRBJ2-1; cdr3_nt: TGTGCCAGCAGGACCGGGGCGGGGGGGACCTACGAGCAGTTCTTC; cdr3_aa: CASRTGAGGTYEQFF
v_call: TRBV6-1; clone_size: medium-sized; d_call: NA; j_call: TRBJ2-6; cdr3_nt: TGTGCCAGCAGGCCACTAATCTCTGGGGCCAACGTCCTGACTTTC; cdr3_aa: CASRPLISGANVLTF
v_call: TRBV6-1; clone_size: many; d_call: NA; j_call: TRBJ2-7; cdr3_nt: TGTGCCAGCAGTGAAGGCGGTAGCGGCTACGAGCAGTACTTC; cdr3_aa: CASSEGGSGYEQYF
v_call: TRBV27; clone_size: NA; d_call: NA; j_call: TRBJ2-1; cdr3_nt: TGTGCCAGCAGTTGGACCAGGGACCATGAGCAGTTCTTC; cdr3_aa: CASSWTRDHEQFF
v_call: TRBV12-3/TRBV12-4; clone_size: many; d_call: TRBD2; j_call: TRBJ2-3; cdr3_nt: TGTGCCAGCAGTCCACTAGCGGTGAGCACAGATACGCAGTATTTT; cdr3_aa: CASSPLAVSTDTQYF
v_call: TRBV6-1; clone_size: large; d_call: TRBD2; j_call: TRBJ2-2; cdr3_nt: TGTGCCAGCAGTGAAGTACTAGCGGGAGAGGGGGCTGGGGTCGGGGAGCTGTTTTTT; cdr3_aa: CASSEVLAGEGAGVGELFF
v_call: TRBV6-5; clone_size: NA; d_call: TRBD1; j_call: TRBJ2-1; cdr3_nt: TGTGCCAGCACCACCCGCCCGGGACAGGGGGGGGACAATGAGCAGTTCTTC; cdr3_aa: CASTTRPGQGGDNEQFF
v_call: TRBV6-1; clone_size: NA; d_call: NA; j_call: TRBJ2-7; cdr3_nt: TGTGCCAGCAGTACCGGACATACCCTCTACGAGCAGTACTTC; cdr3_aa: CASSTGHTLYEQYF
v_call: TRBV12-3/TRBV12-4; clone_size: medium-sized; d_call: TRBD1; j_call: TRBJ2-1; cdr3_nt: TGTGCCAGCAGTTGGGGGGACAGGGAGTCTGAGACCCAGTTCTTC; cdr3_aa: CASSWGDRESETQFF
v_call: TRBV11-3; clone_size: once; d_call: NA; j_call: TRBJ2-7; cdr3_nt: TGTGCCATCCGCGGAGGGGGGGACGAGCAGTACTTC; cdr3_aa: CAIRGGGDEQYF